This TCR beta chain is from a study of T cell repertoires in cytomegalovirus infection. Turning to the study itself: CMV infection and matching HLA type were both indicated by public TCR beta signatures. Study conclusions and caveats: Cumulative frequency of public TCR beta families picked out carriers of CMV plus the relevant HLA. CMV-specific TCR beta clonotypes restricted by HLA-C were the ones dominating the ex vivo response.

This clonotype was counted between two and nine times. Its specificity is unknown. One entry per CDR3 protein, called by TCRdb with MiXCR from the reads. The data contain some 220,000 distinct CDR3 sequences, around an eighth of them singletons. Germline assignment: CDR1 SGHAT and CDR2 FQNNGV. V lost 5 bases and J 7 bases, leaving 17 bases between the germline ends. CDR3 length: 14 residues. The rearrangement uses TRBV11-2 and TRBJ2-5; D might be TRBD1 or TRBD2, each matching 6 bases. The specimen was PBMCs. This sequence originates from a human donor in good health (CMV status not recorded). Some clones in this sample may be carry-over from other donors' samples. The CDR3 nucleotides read TGTGCCAGCAGCGCCCTGAGGGGGGACGGGACCCAGTACTTC. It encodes CASSALRGDGTQYF.